This T cell receptor beta chain was recorded in a study of blood T cells in healthy people across ages. Notes on this clonotype: Its matching antigen is unknown.

The V segment lost 6 bases and the J segment 4 bases; nucleotides outside the gene matches: 5. The CDR3 spans 16 residues. Germline CDR1 MNHEY, CDR2 SVGEGT. Primers used in a second PCR of about 7 to 12 cycles were a sample-barcoded 5' primer and a J-beta primer mix. In TCRdb, the 5' RACE reads were re-called with MiXCR into one record per CDR3 protein. The sample consists of over 1,500,000 distinct CDR3 sequences, 49% of them appearing once. Points from the study as a whole: Both naive CD4+ cell counts and diversity were greater in long-lived donors than in aged donors. Samples with more naive T cells showed higher observed beta diversity.

Donor samples were obtained from healthy Caucasian individuals from Russia, aged about 6 to 100. At least 6.5 million PBMCs were isolated per sample. The chain employs TRBV6-2 or TRBV6-3 and TRBJ2-1; TRBD2 aligns across 14 bases. Sequenced input: blood. The receptor was isolated from a woman aged 40 to 50 in good health. CDR3 DNA: TGTGCCAGCAGACGTCGGACTAGCGGGGGGTACAATGAGCAGTTCTTC. Translation gives CASRRRTSGGYNEQFF.